This is a list of T cell receptor beta chains from one sample in a study of spatial heterogeneity in lung cancer. TCRdb re-called the 5' RACE reads through MiXCR, storing one row per CDR3 protein. The table has 85,000 to 100,000 distinct CDR3 sequences, over 9.5% seen once; the top ten hold roughly 39%. The sequences come from PBMCs, collected at surgery. The source of these receptors is a male donor with early-stage non-small cell lung cancer. CDR3s include the opening cysteine and the closing phenylalanine or tryptophan. A D gene is named only where the DNA matches it firmly. Rows may omit the clone size; those that give it use once, few, many or a size class.

d_gene	abundance	v_gene	j_gene	CDR3nt	CDR3aa
TRBD1	once	TRBV19	TRBJ2-3	TGTGCCAGTAAGAGGACAGGGGGCGGCACAGATACGCAGTATTTT	CASKRTGGGTDTQYF
TRBD2	few	TRBV7-3	TRBJ2-1	TGTGCCAGCAGCCCAGAGGGACTAGCGGATTACAATGAGCAGTTCTTC	CASSPEGLADYNEQFF
-	many	TRBV2	TRBJ2-3	TGTGCCAGCGGATTCGTGACAGATACGCAGTATTTT	CASGFVTDTQYF
TRBD1	-	TRBV13	TRBJ1-1	TGTGCCAGCAGCCCCGACAGGGGCCGAGAAGCTTTCTTT	CASSPDRGREAFF
-	few	TRBV29-1	TRBJ1-1	TGCAGCGTTGAAGCAACGAACACTGAAGCTTTCTTT	CSVEATNTEAFF
TRBD2	few	TRBV5-1	TRBJ2-1	TGCGCCAGCAGCCCGGCGGGGGGAAGACCCTACAATGAGCAGTTCTTC	CASSPAGGRPYNEQFF
-	few	TRBV20-1	TRBJ2-5	TGCAGTGCTAGAGACTCGGGCGGGCGGCAAGAGACCCAGTACTTC	CSARDSGGRQETQYF
-	few	TRBV5-1	TRBJ2-2	TGCGCCAGCAGCTCTGGGGGGATACACACCGGGGAGCTGTTTTTT	CASSSGGIHTGELFF
TRBD2	few	TRBV28	TRBJ2-7	TGTGCCAGCAGTTTCACTAGCGGGGGCTACGAGCAGTACTTC	CASSFTSGGYEQYF
TRBD2	-	TRBV20-1	TRBJ2-1	TGCAGTGCCGGTGGACTAGCGGGAGGGGGACAGAATGAGCAGTTCTTC	CSAGGLAGGGQNEQFF
TRBD1	many	TRBV29-1	TRBJ1-5	TGCAGCGTGACAGACAGGGCCAATCAGCCCCAGCATTTT	CSVTDRANQPQHF
-	few	TRBV7-9	TRBJ1-5	TGTGCCAGCAGCTTAGCTCTGGGGCAGGTACAGCCCCAGCATTTT	CASSLALGQVQPQHF
-	many	TRBV27	TRBJ1-3	TGTGCCAGCAGCCGGATCTCTGGAAACACCATATATTTT	CASSRISGNTIYF
-	-	TRBV10-3	TRBJ1-6	TGTGCCATCAGTCAGGACCGATTAAATTCACCCCTCCACTTT	CAISQDRLNSPLHF
TRBD2	many	TRBV7-9	TRBJ2-1	TGTGCCAGCAGCTTAGCGGGAGGGCCCTACAATGAGCAGTTCTTC	CASSLAGGPYNEQFF
TRBD2	-	TRBV20-1	TRBJ2-1	TGCAGTGCTAGTTCCGGGACTAGCGGGATCTATGAGCAGTTCTTC	CSASSGTSGIYEQFF
TRBD2	many	TRBV6-1	TRBJ2-7	TGTGCCAGCAGTGTAGGGACTAACTACGAGCAGTACTTC	CASSVGTNYEQYF
TRBD2	few	TRBV29-1	TRBJ2-3	TGCAGCGTTGGGAGCGGGGCATCTAGCACAGATACGCAGTATTTT	CSVGSGASSTDTQYF